This T cell receptor beta chain was observed in a study of metastatic and nonmetastatic thyroid tumors. TCRdb re-analyzed the PCR reads through MiXCR. The data show around 50,000 clones, roughly 23% seen once. V lost 2 bases and J 6 bases, leaving 13 bases between the germline ends. Per germline, CDR1 MNHEY and CDR2 SVGAGI. CDR3 length: 15 amino acids. This clone came up many times. Patients were all untreated before their thyroid surgery. The rearrangement uses TRBV6-5 and TRBJ1-4, with D possibly TRBD1 on 6 matching bases. The sequencing input was blood. This receptor was taken from a male donor with papillary thyroid cancer or a benign thyroid nodule (not recorded which). Some clones in this sample may be carry-over from other donors' samples. CDR3 bases: TGTGCCAGCAGTTACCAGGGAGCAGGGGATGAAAAACTGTTTTTT. As protein: CASSYQGAGDEKLFF.